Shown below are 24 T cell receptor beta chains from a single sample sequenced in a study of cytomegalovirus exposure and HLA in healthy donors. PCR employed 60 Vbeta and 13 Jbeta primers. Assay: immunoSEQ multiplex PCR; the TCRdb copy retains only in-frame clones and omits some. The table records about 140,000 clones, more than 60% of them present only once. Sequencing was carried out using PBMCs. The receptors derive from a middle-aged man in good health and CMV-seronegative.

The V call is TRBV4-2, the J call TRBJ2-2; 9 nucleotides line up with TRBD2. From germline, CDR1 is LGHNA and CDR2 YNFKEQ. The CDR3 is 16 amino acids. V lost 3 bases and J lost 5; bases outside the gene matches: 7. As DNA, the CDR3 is TGTGCCAGCAGCCAGACTAGCGGCCTTAGAACCGGGGAGCTGTTTTTT. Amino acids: CASSQTSGLRTGELFF.

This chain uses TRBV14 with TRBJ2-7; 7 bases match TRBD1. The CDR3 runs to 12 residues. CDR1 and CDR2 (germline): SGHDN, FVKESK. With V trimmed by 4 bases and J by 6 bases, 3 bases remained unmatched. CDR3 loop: CASSPTGCEQYF. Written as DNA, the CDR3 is TGTGCCAGCAGCCCGACAGGGTGCGAGCAGTACTTC.

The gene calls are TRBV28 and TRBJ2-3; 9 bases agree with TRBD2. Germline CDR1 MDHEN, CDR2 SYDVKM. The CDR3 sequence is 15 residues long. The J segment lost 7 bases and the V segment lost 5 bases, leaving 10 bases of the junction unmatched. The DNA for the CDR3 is TGTGCCAGCAGTATACCGGGACTAGCCCTCCATACGCAGTATTTT. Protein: CASSIPGLALHTQYF.

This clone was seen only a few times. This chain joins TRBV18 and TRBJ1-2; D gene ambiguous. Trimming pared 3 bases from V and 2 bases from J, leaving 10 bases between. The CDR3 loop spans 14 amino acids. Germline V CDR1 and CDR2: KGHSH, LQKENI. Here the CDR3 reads CASSPSTTNYGYTF. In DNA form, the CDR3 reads TGTGCCAGCTCACCCTCGACAACGAACTATGGCTACACCTTC.

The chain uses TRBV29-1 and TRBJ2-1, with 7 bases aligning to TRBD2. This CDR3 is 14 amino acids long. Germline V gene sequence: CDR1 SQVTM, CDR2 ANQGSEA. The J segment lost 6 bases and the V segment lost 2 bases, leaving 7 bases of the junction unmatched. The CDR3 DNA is TGCAGCGTTGAACCTGACGGGGGGACCAATGAGCAGTTCTTC. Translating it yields CSVEPDGGTNEQFF.

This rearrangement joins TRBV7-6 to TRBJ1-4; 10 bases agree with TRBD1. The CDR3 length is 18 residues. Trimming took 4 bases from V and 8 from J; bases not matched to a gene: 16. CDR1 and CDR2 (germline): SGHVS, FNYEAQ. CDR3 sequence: CASSSRQGAWEVGEKLFF. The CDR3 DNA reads TGTGCCAGCAGCTCGAGACAGGGGGCGTGGGAAGTAGGGGAAAAACTGTTTTTT.

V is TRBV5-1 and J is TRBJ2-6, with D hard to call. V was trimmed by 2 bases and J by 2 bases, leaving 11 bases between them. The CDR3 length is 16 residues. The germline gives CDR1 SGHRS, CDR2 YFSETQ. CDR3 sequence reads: CASSFGGTAGANVLTF. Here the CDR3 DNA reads TGCGCCAGCAGCTTTGGCGGAACCGCTGGGGCCAACGTCCTGACTTTC.

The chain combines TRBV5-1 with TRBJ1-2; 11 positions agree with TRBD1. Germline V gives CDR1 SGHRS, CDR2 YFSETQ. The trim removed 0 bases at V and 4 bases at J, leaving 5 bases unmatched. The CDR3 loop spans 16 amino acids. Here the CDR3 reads CASSLVGQGAPYGYTF. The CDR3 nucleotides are TGCGCCAGCAGCTTGGTCGGACAGGGGGCTCCCTATGGCTACACCTTC.

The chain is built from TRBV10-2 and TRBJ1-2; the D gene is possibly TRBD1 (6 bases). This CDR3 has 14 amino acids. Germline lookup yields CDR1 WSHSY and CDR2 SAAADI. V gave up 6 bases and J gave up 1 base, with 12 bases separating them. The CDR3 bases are TGCGCCAGCAGCGAGACAGGTGATAACTATGGCTACACCTTC. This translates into CASSETGDNYGYTF.

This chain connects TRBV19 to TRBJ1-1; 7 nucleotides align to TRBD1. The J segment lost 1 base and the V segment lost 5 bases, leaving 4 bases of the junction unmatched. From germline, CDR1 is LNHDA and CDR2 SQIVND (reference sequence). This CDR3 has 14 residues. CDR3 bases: TGTGCCAGTAGTGTCGGGACAGCGAACACTGAAGCTTTCTTT. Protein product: CASSVGTANTEAFF.

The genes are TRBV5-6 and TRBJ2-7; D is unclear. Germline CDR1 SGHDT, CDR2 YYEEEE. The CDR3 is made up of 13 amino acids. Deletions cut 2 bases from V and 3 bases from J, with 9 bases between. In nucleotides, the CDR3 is TGTGCCAGCAGCTTACGTCAGAACTACGAGCAGTACTTC. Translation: CASSLRQNYEQYF. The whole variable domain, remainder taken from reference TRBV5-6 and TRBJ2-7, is DAGVTQSPTHLIKTRGQQVTLRCSPKSGHDTVSWYQQALGQGPQFIFQYYEEEERQRGNFPDRFSGHQFPNYSSELNVNALLLGDSALYLCASSLRQNYEQYFGPGTRLTVT.

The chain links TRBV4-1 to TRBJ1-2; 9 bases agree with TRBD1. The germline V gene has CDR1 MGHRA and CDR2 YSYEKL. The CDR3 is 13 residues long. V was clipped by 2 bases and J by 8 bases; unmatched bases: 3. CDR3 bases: TGCGCCAGCAGCCAACCAACAGGGGGCGGCTACACCTTC. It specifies CASSQPTGGGYTF.

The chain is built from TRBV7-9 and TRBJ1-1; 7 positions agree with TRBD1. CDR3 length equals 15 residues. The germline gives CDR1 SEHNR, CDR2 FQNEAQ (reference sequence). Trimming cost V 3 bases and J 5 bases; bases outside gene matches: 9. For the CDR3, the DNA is TGTGCCAGCAGCTTTAACGACAGGGTTGGTACTGAAGCTTTCTTT. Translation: CASSFNDRVGTEAFF.

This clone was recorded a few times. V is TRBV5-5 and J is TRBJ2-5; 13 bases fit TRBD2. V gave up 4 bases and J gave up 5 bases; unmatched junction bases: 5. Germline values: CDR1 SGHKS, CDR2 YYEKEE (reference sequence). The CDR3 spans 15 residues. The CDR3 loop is CASSIGTSGEETQYF. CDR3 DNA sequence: TGTGCCAGCAGCATCGGGACTAGCGGGGAGGAGACCCAGTACTTC.

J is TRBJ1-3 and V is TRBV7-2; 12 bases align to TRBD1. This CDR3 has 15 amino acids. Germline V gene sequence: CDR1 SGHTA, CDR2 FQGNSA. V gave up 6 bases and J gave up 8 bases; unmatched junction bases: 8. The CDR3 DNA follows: TGTGCCAGCAGTTTCGGGACAGGGGGCGGGTACACCATATATTTT. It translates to CASSFGTGGGYTIYF.

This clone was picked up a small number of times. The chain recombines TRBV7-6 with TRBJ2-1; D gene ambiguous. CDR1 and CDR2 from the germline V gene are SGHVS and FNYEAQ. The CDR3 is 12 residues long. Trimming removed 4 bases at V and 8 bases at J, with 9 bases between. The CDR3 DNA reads TGTGCCAGCAGCTCCTCCCGGGATGAGCAGTTCTTC. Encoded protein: CASSSSRDEQFF.

CDR3 loop: CASSEGTDEQYF. The CDR3 bases are TGTGCCAGCTCGGAGGGGACAGACGAGCAGTACTTC. The chain is built from TRBV18 and TRBJ2-7; TRBD1 is a possible D gene (7 bases). The CDR3 runs 12 residues. V lost 6 bases and J lost 5, with 11 bases in between. From germline, CDR1 is KGHSH and CDR2 LQKENI.

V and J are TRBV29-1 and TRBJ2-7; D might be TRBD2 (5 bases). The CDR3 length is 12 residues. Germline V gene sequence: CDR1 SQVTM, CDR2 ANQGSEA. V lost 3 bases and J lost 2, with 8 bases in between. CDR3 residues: CSVEAGPYEQYF. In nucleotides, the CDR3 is TGCAGCGTTGAGGCGGGCCCCTACGAGCAGTACTTC.

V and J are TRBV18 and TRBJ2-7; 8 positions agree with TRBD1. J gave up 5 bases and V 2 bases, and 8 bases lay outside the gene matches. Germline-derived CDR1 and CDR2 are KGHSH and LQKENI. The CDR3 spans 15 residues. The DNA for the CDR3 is TGTGCCAGCTCACCAATTCAGGGGGCTCAAAACGAGCAGTACTTC. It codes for CASSPIQGAQNEQYF.

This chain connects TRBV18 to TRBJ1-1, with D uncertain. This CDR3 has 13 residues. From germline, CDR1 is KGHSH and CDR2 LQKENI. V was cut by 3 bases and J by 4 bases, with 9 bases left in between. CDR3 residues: CASSPGLVTEAFF. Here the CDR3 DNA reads TGTGCCAGCTCACCCGGGTTGGTCACTGAAGCTTTCTTT.

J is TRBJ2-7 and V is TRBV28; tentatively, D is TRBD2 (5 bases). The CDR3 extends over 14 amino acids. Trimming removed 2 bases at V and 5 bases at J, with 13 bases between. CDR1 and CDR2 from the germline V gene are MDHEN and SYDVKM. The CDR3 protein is CASSLRGYRNEQYF. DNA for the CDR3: TGTGCCAGCAGTTTACGAGGGTATCGAAACGAGCAGTACTTC.

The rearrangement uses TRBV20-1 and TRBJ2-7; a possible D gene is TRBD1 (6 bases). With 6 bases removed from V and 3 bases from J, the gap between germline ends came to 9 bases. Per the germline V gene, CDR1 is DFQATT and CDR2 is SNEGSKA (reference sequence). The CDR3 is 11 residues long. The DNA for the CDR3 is TGCAGTGCCAGCAGGGGCTACGAGCAGTACTTC. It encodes CSASRGYEQYF.

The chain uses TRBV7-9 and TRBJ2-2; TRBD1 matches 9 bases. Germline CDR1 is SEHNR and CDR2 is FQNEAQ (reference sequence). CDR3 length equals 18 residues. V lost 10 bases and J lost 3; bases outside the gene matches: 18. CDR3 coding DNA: TGTGCCAACCCTCCGGAGGGACAGGGTAAAGAGGACACCGGGGAGCTGTTTTTT. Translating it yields CANPPEGQGKEDTGELFF.

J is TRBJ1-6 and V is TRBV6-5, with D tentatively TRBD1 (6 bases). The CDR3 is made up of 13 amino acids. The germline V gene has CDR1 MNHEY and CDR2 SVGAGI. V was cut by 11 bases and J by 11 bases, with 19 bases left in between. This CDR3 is CACAATGLAPLHF. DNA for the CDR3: TGTGCCTGCGCAGCTACAGGGTTGGCACCCCTCCACTTT.